The T cell receptor beta chain under discussion was sequenced for a study of shared clonotypes between healthy human individuals. Worth noting for this clone: Its antigen is unknown. Other DNA sequences in the sample encode the same CDR3.

This CDR3 has 15 amino acids. Trimming removed 1 base from V and 3 bases from J; junction bases left unmatched: 3. Germline CDR1 and CDR2: SGHRS and YFSETQ. Study-level findings and limits: With several donors compared, 4.5% to 6.5% of naive CD4 clonotypes were shared. What rarefaction showed was incomplete sorted-subset sequencing despite large depth.

The data were produced by immunoSEQ multiplex PCR, yet TCRdb's version contains in-frame clones alone and is incomplete. The top ten clones hold almost 25% of a sample with about 100,000 clones, about 70% of them seen once. The rearrangement uses TRBV5-1 and TRBJ2-1; TRBD2 matches at 8 bases. The receptor comes from a young woman in good health. Material for sequencing was memory CD8+ T cells sorted from blood. Specified subset: CD45RO+ cells pooled with CCR7-negative TemRA cells. CDR3 nucleotides: TGCGCCAGCAGCTTGAGCAGCGGGGGCTACAATGAGCAGTTCTTC. Its translation is CASSLSSGGYNEQFF.